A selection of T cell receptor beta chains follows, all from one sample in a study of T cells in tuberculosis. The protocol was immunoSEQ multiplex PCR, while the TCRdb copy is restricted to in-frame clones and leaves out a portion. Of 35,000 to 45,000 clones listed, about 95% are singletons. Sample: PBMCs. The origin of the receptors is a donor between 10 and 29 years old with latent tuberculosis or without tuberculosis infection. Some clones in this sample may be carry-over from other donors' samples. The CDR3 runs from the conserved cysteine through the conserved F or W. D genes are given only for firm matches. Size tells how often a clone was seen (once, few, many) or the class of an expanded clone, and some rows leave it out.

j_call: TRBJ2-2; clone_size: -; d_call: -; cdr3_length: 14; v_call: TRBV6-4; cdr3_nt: TGTGCCAGCAGTGACAAATCAGGAATCGGGGAGCTGTTTTTT; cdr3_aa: CASSDKSGIGELFF
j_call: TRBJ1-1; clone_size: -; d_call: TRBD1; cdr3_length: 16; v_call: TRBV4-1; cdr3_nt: TGCGCCAGCAGCCAAGAGAGACAGGGACTGAACACTGAAGCTTTCTTT; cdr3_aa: CASSQERQGLNTEAFF
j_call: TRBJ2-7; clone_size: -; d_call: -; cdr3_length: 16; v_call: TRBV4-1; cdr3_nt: TGCGCCAGCAGCCAAGAGTTTACTGGGGCTGCTTGGGAGCAGTACTTC; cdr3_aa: CASSQEFTGAAWEQYF
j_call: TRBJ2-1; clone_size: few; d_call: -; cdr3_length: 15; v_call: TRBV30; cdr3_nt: TGTGCCTGGAGTGTAGCACTAGCATCCTACAATGAGCAGTTCTTC; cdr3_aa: CAWSVALASYNEQFF
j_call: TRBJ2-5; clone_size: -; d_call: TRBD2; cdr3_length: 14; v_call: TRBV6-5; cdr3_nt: TGTGCCAGCAGTTACTCAGCGGGACAAGAGACCCAGTACTTC; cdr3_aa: CASSYSAGQETQYF
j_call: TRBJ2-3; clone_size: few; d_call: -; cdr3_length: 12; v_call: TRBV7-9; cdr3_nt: TGTGCCAGCAGCTTATCGGAGGATACGCAGTATTTT; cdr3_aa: CASSLSEDTQYF
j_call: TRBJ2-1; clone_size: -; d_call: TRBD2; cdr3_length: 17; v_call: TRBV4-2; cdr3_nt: TGTGCCAGCAGCCAAGGGACTAGCGGGAGTCTCAACGATGAGCAGTTCTTC; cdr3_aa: CASSQGTSGSLNDEQFF
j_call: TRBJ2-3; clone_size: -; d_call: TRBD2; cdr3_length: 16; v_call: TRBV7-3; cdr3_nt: TGTGCCAGCAGCTTACGACTAGCGGGAGCTTTAGATACGCAGTATTTT; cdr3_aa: CASSLRLAGALDTQYF
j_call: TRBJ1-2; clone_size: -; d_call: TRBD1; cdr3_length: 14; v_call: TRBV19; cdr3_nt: TGTGCCAGTAGAGGCCTGGACAGGGTAGATGGCTACACCTTC; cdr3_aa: CASRGLDRVDGYTF
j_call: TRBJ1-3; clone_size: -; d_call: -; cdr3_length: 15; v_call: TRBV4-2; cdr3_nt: TGTGCCAGCAGCCAAACGTCGGGACTAGTAAACACCATATATTTT; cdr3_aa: CASSQTSGLVNTIYF
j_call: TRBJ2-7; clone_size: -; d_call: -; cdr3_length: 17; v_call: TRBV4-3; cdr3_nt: TGCGCCAGCAGCCAAGATCGGGCGGCAGGGGTGCGCTACGAGCAGTACTTC; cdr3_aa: CASSQDRAAGVRYEQYF
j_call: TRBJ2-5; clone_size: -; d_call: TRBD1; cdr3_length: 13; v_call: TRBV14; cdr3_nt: TGTGCCAGCAGCCACGGACAGGGGGTTCCCCAGTACTTC; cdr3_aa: CASSHGQGVPQYF
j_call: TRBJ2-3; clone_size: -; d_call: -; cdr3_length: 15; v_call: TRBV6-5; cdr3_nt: TGTGCCAGCAGTCCGAGGGGGTCCCCTGGAGATACGCAGTATTTT; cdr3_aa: CASSPRGSPGDTQYF
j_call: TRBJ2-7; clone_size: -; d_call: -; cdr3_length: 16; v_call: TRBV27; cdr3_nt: TGTGCCAGCAGTTTATCGTATTGGGCAGCCACCTACGAGCAGTACTTC; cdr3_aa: CASSLSYWAATYEQYF
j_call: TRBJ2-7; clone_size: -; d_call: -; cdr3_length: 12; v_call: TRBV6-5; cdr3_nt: TGTGCCAGCAGTTACCCGGGTGGAGAGCAGTACTTC; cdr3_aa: CASSYPGGEQYF
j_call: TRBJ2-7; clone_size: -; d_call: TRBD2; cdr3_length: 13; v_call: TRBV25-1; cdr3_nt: TGTGCCAGCAGTGAACGGGGGGGGTACGAGCAGTACTTC; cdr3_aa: CASSERGGYEQYF
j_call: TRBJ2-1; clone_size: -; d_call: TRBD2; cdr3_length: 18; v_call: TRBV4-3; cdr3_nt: TGCGCCAGCAGCCAAGATCGGTCCGGGAGGGCCCCCTACAATGAGCAGTTCTTC; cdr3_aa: CASSQDRSGRAPYNEQFF
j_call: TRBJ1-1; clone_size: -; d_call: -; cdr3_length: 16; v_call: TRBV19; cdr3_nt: TGTGCCAGTAGGGCACCACGGACAGAAATGAACACTGAAGCTTTCTTT; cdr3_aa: CASRAPRTEMNTEAFF
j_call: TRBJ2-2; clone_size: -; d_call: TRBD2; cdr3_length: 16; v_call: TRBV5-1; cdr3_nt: TGCGCCAGCAGCTTGAATGTACTAGCGGGTACCGGGGAGCTGTTTTTT; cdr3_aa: CASSLNVLAGTGELFF
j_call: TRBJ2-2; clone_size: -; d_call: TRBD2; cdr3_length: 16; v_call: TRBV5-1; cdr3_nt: TGCGCCAGCAGCACCGGACTAGCGGGAGCGGCCGGGGAGCTGTTTTTT; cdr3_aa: CASSTGLAGAAGELFF
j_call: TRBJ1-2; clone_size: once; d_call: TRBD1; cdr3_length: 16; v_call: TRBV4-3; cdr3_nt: TGCGCCAGCAGCCAAGACACTGGGGACAGTCCCTATGGCTACACCTTC; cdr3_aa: CASSQDTGDSPYGYTF
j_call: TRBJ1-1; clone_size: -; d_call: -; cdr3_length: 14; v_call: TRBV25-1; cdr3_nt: TGTGCCAGCAGGAAAAGCGGGGGCGGGGGAGAAGCTTTCTTT; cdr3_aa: CASRKSGGGGEAFF
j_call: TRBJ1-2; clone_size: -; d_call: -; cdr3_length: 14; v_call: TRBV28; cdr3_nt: TGTGCCAGCATATGGAGGACAGCAAACTATGGCTACACCTTC; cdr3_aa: CASIWRTANYGYTF
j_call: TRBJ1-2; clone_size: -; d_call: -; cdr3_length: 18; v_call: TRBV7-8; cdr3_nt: TGTGCCAGCAGCTTAGCTACCTCATCACCCGGGAAAAACTATGGCTACACCTTC; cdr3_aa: CASSLATSSPGKNYGYTF
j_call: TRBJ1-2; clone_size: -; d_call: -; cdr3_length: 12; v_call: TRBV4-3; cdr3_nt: TGCGCCAGCAGCTCGTACTCGGTGTTCTACACCTTC; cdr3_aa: CASSSYSVFYTF
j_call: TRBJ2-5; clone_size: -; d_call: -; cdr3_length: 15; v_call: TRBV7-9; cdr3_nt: TGTGCCAGCAGCTTAAGAATAGGGGGTCAAGAGACCCAGTACTTC; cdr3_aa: CASSLRIGGQETQYF
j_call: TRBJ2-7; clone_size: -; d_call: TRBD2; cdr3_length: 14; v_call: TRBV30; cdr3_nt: TGTGCCTGGTCCCCGGGGGGTACGGGGTACGAGCAGTACTTC; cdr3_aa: CAWSPGGTGYEQYF
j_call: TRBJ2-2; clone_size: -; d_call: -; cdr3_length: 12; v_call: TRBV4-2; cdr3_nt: TGTGCCAGCAGCCCTTATCCCGGGGAGCTGTTTTTT; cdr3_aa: CASSPYPGELFF
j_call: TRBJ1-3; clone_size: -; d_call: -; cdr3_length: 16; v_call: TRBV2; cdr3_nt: TGTGCCAGCAGTCCGGGGGGCGGGGGCTCTGGAAACACCATATATTTT; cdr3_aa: CASSPGGGGSGNTIYF
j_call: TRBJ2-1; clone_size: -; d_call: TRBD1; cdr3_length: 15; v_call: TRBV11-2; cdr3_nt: TGTGCCAGCAGCCTCCGGACAGGGGGCTCTGAGGAGCAGTTCTTC; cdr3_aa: CASSLRTGGSEEQFF
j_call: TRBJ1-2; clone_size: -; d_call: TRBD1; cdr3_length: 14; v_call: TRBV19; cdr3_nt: TGTGCCAGTAGTATCCTACAGGGGGCAGATGGCTACACCTTC; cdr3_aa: CASSILQGADGYTF
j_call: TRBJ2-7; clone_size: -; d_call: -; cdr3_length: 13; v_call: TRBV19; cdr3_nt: TGTGCCAGTGGTCGCGCCGAAGTGTACGAGCAGTACTTC; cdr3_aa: CASGRAEVYEQYF